This entry lists 2 T cell receptor beta chains sequenced from one sample in a study of T cell changes during pregnancy in multiple sclerosis. Clones were read by immunoSEQ multiplex PCR, and TCRdb kept only the in-frame ones, dropping some. Among more than 25,000 clones, 75% to 90% were seen once, and the ten largest hold around 7%. This material consisted of CD8+ T cells from peripheral blood mononuclear cells, taken after pregnancy. These receptors came from a female donor with multiple sclerosis, enrolled in a pregnancy study.

This rearrangement joins TRBV29-1 to TRBJ2-1; perhaps TRBD1 as D (5 bases). V was cut by 3 bases and J by 8 bases, with 14 bases left in between. The CDR3 covers 13 residues. Germline V gives CDR1 SQVTM, CDR2 ANQGSEA. As DNA, the CDR3 is TGCAGCGTTGAGACAGAGTATGTGGATGAGCAGTTCTTC. This sequence encodes CSVETEYVDEQFF.

This chain connects TRBV19 to TRBJ1-2; TRBD1 matches 7 bases. With 1 base clipped from V and 4 bases from J, the junction kept 6 bases outside the gene matches. The CDR3 extends over 15 amino acids. Germline V gene sequence: CDR1 LNHDA, CDR2 SQIVND (reference sequence). The CDR3, as DNA: TGTGCCAGTAGTATAGGAAGCAGGGGGATCTATGGCTACACCTTC. Its protein is CASSIGSRGIYGYTF.